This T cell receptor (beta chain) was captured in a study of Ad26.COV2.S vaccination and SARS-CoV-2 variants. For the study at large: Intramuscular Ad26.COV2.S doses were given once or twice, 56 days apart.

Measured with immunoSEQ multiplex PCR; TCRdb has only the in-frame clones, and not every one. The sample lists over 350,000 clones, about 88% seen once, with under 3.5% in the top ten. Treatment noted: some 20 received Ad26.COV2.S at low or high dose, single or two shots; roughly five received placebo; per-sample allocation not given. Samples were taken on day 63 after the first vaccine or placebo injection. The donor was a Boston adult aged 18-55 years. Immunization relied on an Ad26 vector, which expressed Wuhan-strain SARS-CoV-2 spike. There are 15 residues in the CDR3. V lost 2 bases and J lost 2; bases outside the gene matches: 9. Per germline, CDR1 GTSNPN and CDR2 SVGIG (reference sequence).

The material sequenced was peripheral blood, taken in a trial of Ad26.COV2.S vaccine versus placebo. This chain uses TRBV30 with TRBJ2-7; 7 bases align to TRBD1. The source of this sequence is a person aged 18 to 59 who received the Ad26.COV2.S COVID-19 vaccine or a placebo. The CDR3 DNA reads TGTGCCTGGAGTAAGTTTGGGACAGTTACCTACGAGCAGTACTTC. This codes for CAWSKFGTVTYEQYF.